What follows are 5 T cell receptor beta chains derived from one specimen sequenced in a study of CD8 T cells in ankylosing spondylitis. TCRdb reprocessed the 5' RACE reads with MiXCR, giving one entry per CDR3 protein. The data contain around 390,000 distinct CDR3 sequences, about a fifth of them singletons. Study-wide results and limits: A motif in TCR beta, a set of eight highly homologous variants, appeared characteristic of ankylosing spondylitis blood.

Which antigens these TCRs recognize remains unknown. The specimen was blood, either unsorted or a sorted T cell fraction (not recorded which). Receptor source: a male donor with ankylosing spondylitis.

The CDR3 nucleotides are TGTGCCAGCCGACGGCTCGACCGTATGGGCAATGAGCAGTTCTTC. Protein: CASRRLDRMGNEQFF. The rearrangement links TRBV27 to TRBJ2-1; D uncertain. V lost 8 bases, J lost 6 bases, and 20 bases lay in between. Per the germline V gene, CDR1 is MNHEY and CDR2 is SMNVEV (reference sequence). The CDR3 loop spans 15 amino acids.

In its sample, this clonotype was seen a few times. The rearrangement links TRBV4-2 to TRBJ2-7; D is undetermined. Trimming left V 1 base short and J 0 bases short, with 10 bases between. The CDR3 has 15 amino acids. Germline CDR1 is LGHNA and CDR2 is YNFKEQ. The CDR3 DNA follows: TGTGCCAGCAGCCAAGGAGCGACTCGCTCCTACGAGCAGTACTTC. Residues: CASSQGATRSYEQYF.

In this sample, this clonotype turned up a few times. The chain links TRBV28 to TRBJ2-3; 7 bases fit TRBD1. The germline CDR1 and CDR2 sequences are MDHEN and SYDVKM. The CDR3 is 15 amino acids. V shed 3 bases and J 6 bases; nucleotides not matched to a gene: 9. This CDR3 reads CASSLWQGDVDTQYF. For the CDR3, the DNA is TGTGCCAGCAGTTTGTGGCAGGGGGATGTGGATACGCAGTATTTT.

CDR3 loop: CASSLRRLSADTQYF. The CDR3, as DNA: TGTGCCAGCAGCTTGCGCCGTTTGTCAGCAGATACGCAGTATTTT. V and J are TRBV5-6 and TRBJ2-3; no reliable D call. Germline V gives CDR1 SGHDT, CDR2 YYEEEE. With 1 base removed from V and 4 bases from J, the gap between germline ends came to 13 bases. CDR3 size: 15 residues.

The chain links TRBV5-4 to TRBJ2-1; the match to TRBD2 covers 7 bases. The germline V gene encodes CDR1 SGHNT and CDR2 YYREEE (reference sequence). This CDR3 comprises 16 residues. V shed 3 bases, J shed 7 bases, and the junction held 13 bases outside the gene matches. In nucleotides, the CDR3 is TGTGCCAGCAGCTCGTTCCTAGCGGCCGGGTCGAATGAGCAGTTCTTC. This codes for CASSSFLAAGSNEQFF.